The sequence of this TCR beta chain was determined in a study of blood T cell repertoires in COVID-19. Assay: immunoSEQ multiplex PCR; the TCRdb copy retains only in-frame clones and omits some. The sample lists 250,000 to 300,000 clones, 86% occurring once. CDR3 length: 15 residues. Germline CDR1 is PRHDT and CDR2 is FYEKMQ (reference sequence). V shed 1 base and J shed 2 bases, with 11 bases lying between them. Sequenced material: peripheral blood. The chain joins TRBV13 to TRBJ1-2, with D unresolved. This TCR was recovered from a woman in her 30s with active or convalescent COVID-19. This chain's CDR3 is CASSLARRTNYGYTF. The CDR3, as DNA: TGTGCCAGCAGCTTAGCCCGGAGGACCAACTATGGCTACACCTTC.